This TCR beta chain was recovered during a study of T cells in Graves' hyperthyroidism and ophthalmopathy. RNA transcripts gave rise to amplified TCR beta CDR3 regions. The HTBI primer set drove a first-round RT-PCR of the TCR CDR3. TCRdb reprocessed the multiplex PCR reads with MiXCR, giving one entry per CDR3 protein. Here the sample spans fewer than 750,000 distinct CDR3 sequences, about 14% being singletons. This CDR3 spans 13 amino acids. The germline V gene encodes CDR1 SEHNR and CDR2 FQNEAQ (reference sequence). Trimming took off 1 base at V and 8 bases at J, with 12 bases between the two ends. There are a few counts of this clonotype.

Sequenced material: blood. The chain employs TRBV7-9 and TRBJ2-7, with D perhaps given as TRBD1 or TRBD2 (5 bases each). The origin of this receptor is a woman aged 45 to 65 with Graves' ophthalmopathy. In DNA form, the CDR3 reads TGTGCCAGCAGCTTAGGGGGCGGGTCCCAGCAGTACTTC. This translates into CASSLGGGSQQYF.